Each of the 4 T cell receptor beta chains below was sequenced from the same sample in a study of blood T cell repertoires in COVID-19 (dated by TCRdb to 2018 to 2021). The library was made by the immunoSEQ multiplex PCR assay. This immuneACCESS table, as held by TCRdb, lists in-frame sequences with V and J called but not all clones. Of the missing ones, under half trace to an unresolved V gene in checked studies; the others have no known cause. The sample table contains 250,000 to 300,000 clones; only one count was recorded for 70% to 85% of them. Jointly, the top ten make up over 3% of the sample. The sequenced sample consisted of peripheral blood. The origin of the receptors is a woman of 80 years or more with acute or convalescent COVID-19.

This clone was counted only a few times. The rearrangement joins TRBV30 to TRBJ2-4; 9 positions agree with TRBD1. Germline V gene lookup returns CDR1 GTSNPN and CDR2 SVGIG (reference sequence). V was clipped by 4 bases and J by 6 bases; unmatched bases: 4. The CDR3 consists of 13 residues. CDR3 in DNA: TGTGCCTGGAAAGCGGACAGGGGAAACATTCAGTACTTC. It translates to CAWKADRGNIQYF. The full variable domain, in which reference TRBV30 and TRBJ2-4 provide the parts outside the CDR3, is SQTIHQWPATLVQPVGSPLSLECTVEGTSNPNLYWYRQAAGRGLQLLFYSVGIGQISSEVPQNLSASRPQDRQFILSSKKLLLSDSGFYLCAWKADRGNIQYFGAGTRLSVL.

V and J are TRBV2 and TRBJ1-3; D call uncertain. Germline CDR1 SNHLY, CDR2 FYNNEI. V was clipped by 6 bases and J by 4 bases, with 13 bases between them. The CDR3 covers 14 residues. Written as DNA, the CDR3 is TGTGCCAGCAGACTGACACAGACGGGAAACACCATATATTTT. It translates to CASRLTQTGNTIYF. The full variable domain, with the rest looked up from reference TRBV2 and TRBJ1-3, is EPEVTQTPSHQVTQMGQEVILRCVPISNHLYFYWYRQILGQKVEFLVSFYNNEISEKSEIFDDQFSVERPDGSNFTLKIRSTKLEDSAMYFCASRLTQTGNTIYFGEGSWLTVV.

The rearrangement uses TRBV27 and TRBJ1-6, with no clear D. There are 13 residues in the CDR3. With 2 bases removed from V and 7 bases from J, the gap between germline ends came to 6 bases. Germline loops: CDR1 MNHEY, CDR2 SMNVEV (reference sequence). CDR3 loop: CASSLQENSPLHF. The CDR3 region has the DNA TGTGCCAGCAGTTTACAGGAAAATTCACCCCTCCACTTT.

The chain joins TRBV6-1 to TRBJ1-5, with D perhaps TRBD1 (5 bases). Between the trimmed V and J ends, which lost 2 bases and 0 bases, there was a span of 11 bases. Germline lookup yields CDR1 MNHNS and CDR2 SASEGT. This CDR3 has 16 residues. CDR3 DNA sequence: TGTGCCAGCAGTGAATACGGCAGGGTTAGCAATCAGCCCCAGCATTTT. Protein product: CASSEYGRVSNQPQHF.